This T cell receptor beta chain is from a study of T cell responses to AZD1222 COVID-19 vaccine. This CDR3 comprises 13 residues. Germline V gene lookup returns CDR1 SGHNT and CDR2 YENEEA. V lost 0 bases and J 1 base, leaving 3 bases between the germline ends. The protocol was immunoSEQ multiplex PCR, while the TCRdb copy is restricted to in-frame clones and leaves out a portion. This table holds about 82,000 clones, 92% found once. This TCR derives from an adult who received the AZD1222 COVID-19 vaccine. This specimen was peripheral blood, taken 28 days after the second AZD1222 dose. The chain uses TRBV11-3 and TRBJ1-1; no firm D call. CDR3 residues: CASSLEPNTEAFF. CDR3 coding DNA: TGTGCCAGCAGCTTAGAGCCGAACACTGAAGCTTTCTTT.